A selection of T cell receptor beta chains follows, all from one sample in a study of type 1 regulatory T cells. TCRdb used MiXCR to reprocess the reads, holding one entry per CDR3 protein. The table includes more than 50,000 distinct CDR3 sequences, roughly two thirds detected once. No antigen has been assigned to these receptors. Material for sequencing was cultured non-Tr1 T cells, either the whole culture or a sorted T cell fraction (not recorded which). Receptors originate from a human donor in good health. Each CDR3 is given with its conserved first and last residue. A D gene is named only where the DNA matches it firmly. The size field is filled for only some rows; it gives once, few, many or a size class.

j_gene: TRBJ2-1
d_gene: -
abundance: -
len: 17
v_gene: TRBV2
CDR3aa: CASSELDSIIFYNEQFF
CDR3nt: TGTGCCAGCAGTGAGCTCGACTCAATCATATTTTACAATGAGCAGTTCTTC

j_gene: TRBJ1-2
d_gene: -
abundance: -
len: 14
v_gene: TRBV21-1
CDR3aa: CACSKSEGGYGYTF
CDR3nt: TGTGCCTGCAGCAAATCCGAGGGGGGCTATGGCTACACCTTC

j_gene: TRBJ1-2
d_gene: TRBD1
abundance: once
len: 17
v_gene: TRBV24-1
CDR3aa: CATSDSWTGLVENGYTF
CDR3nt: TGTGCCACCAGTGATTCGTGGACAGGGTTGGTGGAAAATGGCTACACCTTC

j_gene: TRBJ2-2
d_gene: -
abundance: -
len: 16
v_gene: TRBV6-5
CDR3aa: CASSYSGAPNTGELFF
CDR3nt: TGTGCCAGCAGTTACTCGGGGGCCCCGAACACCGGGGAGCTGTTTTTT

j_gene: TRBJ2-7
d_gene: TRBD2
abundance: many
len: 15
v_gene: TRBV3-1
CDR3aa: CASSLLAGVSYEQYF
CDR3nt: TGTGCCAGCAGTTTACTAGCGGGGGTCTCCTACGAGCAGTACTTC

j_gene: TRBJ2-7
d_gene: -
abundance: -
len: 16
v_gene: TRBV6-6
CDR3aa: CASSSQGRGLGYEQYF
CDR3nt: TGTGCCAGCAGTTCCCAAGGTCGGGGGTTAGGGTACGAGCAGTACTTC

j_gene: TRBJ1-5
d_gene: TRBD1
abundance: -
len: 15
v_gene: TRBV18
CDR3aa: CASSQQGPPNQPQHF
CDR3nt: TGTGCCAGCTCACAACAGGGGCCCCCTAATCAGCCCCAGCATTTT

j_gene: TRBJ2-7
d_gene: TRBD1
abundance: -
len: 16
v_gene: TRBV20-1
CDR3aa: CSARVDIGQGVHEQYF
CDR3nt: TGCAGTGCTAGAGTTGATATAGGACAGGGGGTCCACGAGCAGTACTTC

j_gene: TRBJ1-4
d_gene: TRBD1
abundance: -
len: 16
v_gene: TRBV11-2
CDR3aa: CASSLGPGQDGEKLFF
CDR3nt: TGTGCCAGCAGCTTAGGGCCGGGACAGGACGGTGAAAAACTGTTTTTT

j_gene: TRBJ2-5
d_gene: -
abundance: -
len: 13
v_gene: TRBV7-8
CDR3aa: CASSPRGTGTQYF
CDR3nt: TGTGCCAGCAGCCCCAGGGGTACGGGGACCCAGTACTTC

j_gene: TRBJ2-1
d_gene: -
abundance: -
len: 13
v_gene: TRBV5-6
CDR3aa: CASSLSLVNEQFF
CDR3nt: TGTGCCAGCAGCTTAAGTCTAGTGAATGAGCAGTTCTTC

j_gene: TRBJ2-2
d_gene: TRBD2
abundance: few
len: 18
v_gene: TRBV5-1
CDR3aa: CASSPRLLSGTNTGELFF
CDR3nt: TGCGCCAGCAGCCCGAGGCTTTTAAGCGGGACTAACACCGGGGAGCTGTTTTTT

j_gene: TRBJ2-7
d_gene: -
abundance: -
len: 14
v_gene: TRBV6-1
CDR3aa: CASSDNGRPYEQYF
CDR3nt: TGTGCCAGCAGTGATAACGGGAGACCCTACGAGCAGTACTTC

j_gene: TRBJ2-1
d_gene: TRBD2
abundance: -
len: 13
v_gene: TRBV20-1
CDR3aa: CSVRGRAYNEQFF
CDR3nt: TGCAGTGTCCGCGGGAGGGCCTACAATGAGCAGTTCTTC

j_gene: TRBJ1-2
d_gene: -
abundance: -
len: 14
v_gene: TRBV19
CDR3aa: CATGAGDRVYGYTF
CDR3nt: TGTGCCACCGGCGCAGGCGACAGAGTCTATGGCTACACCTTC

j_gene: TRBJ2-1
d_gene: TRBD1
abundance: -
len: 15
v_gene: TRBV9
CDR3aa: CASSVDGTAYNEQFF
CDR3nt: TGTGCCAGCAGCGTAGACGGGACAGCCTACAATGAGCAGTTCTTC

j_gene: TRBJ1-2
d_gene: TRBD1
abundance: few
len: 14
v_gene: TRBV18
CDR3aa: CASSPLGQGNGYTF
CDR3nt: TGTGCCAGCTCACCCTTGGGACAGGGTAACGGCTACACCTTC

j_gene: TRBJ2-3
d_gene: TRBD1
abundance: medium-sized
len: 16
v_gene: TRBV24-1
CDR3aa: CATSDSGTGIVDTQYF
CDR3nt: TGTGCCACCAGCGATTCCGGGACAGGAATTGTCGATACGCAGTATTTT

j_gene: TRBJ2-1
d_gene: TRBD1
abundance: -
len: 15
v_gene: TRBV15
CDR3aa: CATSDRGLEGNEQFF
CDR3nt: TGTGCCACATCGGACAGGGGGTTGGAGGGTAATGAGCAGTTCTTC

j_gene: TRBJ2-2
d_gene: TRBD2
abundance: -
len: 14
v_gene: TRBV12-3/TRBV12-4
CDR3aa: CASSLLAGDGELFF
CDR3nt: TGTGCCAGCAGTTTACTAGCGGGCGACGGGGAGCTGTTTTTT

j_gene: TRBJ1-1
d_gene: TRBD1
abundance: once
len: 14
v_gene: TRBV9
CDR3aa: CASSAGDRETRAFF
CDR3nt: TGTGCCAGCAGCGCAGGGGACAGGGAAACGCGAGCTTTCTTT

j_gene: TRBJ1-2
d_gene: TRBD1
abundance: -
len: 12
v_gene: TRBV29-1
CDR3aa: CSVLQGAAGYTF
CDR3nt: TGCAGCGTTTTACAGGGGGCGGCTGGCTACACCTTC

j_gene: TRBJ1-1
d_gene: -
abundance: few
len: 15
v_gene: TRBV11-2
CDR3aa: CASSDTTRGNTEAFF
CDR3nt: TGTGCCAGCTCTGACACAACTCGAGGGAACACTGAAGCTTTCTTT

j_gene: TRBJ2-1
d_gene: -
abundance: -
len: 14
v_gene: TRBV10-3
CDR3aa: CAISAPLSSHEQFF
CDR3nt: TGTGCCATCTCGGCACCCCTTTCTTCTCATGAGCAGTTCTTC

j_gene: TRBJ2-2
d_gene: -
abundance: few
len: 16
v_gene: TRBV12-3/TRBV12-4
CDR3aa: CASSPVGGANTGELFF
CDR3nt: TGTGCCAGCAGTCCAGTCGGAGGGGCGAACACCGGGGAGCTGTTTTTT

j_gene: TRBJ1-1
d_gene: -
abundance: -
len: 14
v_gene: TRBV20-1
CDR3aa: CSARNPTPNTEAFF
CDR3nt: TGCAGTGCTAGAAACCCGACCCCCAACACTGAAGCTTTCTTT

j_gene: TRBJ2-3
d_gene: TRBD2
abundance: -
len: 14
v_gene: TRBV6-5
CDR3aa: CASSYAGAPDTQYF
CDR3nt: TGTGCCAGCAGTTACGCGGGAGCCCCAGATACGCAGTATTTT

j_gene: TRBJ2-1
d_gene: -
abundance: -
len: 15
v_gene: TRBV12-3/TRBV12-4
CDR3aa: CASSLAGGIGNEQFF
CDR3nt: TGTGCCAGCAGTTTAGCTGGCGGGATAGGGAATGAGCAGTTCTTC

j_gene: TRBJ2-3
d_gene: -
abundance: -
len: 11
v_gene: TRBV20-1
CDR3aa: CSALLTDTQYF
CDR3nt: TGCAGTGCTCTCTTAACAGATACGCAGTATTTT

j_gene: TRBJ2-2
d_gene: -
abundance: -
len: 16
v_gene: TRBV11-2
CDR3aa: CASSGVGGDRTGELFF
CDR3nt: TGTGCCAGTTCGGGGGTCGGCGGAGACCGCACCGGGGAGCTGTTTTTT

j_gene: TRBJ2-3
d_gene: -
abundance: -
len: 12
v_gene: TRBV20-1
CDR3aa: CSAPGAGDTQYF
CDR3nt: TGCAGTGCTCCCGGGGCAGGAGATACGCAGTATTTT

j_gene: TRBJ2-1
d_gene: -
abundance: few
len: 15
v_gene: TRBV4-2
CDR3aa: CASSPPGAGHNEQFF
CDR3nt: TGTGCCAGCAGCCCCCCCGGCGCTGGACACAATGAGCAGTTCTTC

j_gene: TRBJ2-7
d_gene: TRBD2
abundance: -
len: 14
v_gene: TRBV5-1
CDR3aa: CASSPLAERGEQYF
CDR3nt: TGCGCCAGCAGCCCGCTAGCGGAAAGGGGCGAGCAGTACTTC

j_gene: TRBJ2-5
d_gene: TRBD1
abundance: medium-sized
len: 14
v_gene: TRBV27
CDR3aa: CASSSTGEVETQYF
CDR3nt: TGTGCCAGCAGTTCTACAGGGGAAGTGGAGACCCAGTACTTC

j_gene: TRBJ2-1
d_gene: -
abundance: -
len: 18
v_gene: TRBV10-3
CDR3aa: CAIREGGRAGTGSLEQFF
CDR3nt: TGTGCCATCAGGGAAGGGGGACGCGCGGGAACGGGCTCCTTAGAGCAGTTCTTC

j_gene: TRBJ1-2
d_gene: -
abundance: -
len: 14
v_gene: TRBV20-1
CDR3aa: CSARDQPGADGYTF
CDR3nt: TGCAGTGCTAGAGATCAACCGGGGGCGGATGGCTACACCTTC

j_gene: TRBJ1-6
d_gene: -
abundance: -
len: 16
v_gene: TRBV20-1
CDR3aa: CSARDMTENYNSPLHF
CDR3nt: TGCAGTGCTAGAGATATGACAGAAAATTATAATTCACCCCTCCACTTT

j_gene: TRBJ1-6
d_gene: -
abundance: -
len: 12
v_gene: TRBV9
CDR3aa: CASSVVGSPLHF
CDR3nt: TGTGCCAGCAGCGTAGTGGGTTCACCCCTCCACTTT

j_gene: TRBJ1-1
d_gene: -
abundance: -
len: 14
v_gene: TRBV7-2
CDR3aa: CASSSSSMNTEAFF
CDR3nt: TGTGCCAGCAGCTCATCGTCCATGAACACTGAAGCTTTCTTT

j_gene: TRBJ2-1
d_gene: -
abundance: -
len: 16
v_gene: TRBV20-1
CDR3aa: CSASNRDPSSYNEQFF
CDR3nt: TGCAGTGCTAGTAACAGAGATCCCAGTTCCTACAATGAGCAGTTCTTC

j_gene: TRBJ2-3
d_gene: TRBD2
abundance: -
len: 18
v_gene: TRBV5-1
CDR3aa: CASSFEGLAGVSTDTQYF
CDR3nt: TGCGCCAGCAGCTTTGAAGGACTAGCGGGAGTGTCTACAGATACGCAGTATTTT

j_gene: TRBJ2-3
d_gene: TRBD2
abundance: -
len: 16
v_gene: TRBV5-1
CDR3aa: CASSPDGLALPDTQYF
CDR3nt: TGCGCCAGCAGCCCAGACGGACTAGCGCTACCAGATACGCAGTATTTT

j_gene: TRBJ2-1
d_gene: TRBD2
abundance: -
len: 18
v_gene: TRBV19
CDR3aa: CASSIGFRLAGPYNEQFF
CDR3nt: TGTGCCAGTAGTATAGGGTTTAGGCTAGCGGGACCCTACAATGAGCAGTTCTTC

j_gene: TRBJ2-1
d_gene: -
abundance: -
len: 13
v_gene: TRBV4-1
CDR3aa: CASSQLGYNEQFF
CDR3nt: TGCGCCAGCAGCCAACTCGGATACAATGAGCAGTTCTTC

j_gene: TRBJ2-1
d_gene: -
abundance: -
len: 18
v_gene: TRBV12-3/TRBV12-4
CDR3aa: CASSSSDGLTSSYNEQFF
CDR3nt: TGTGCCAGCAGTTCCTCGGACGGATTGACTAGCTCCTACAATGAGCAGTTCTTC